The T cell receptor (beta chain) under discussion was sequenced for a study of radiation and T cells in renal cell carcinoma. Study outcomes and limitations: In blood, top tumor clones expanded by 2 weeks, shrinking by 4. No pretreatment tumor biopsies were available for baseline clonotypes.

Germline V gives CDR1 SGHAT, CDR2 FQNNGV. CDR3 length equals 13 residues. V lost 1 base and J 6 bases, leaving 9 bases between the germline ends. This sample's time point: blood 4 weeks post-SBRT, at nephrectomy. Treatment of the sample: 15 Gy SBRT to primary tumor, nephrectomy 4 weeks later. Nephrectomy followed 15 Gy stereotactic body radiation by 4 weeks. Clear cell pathology was present in this patient's renal cell carcinoma. TCRdb keeps only in-frame clones here, not all; method: immunoSEQ multiplex PCR. This sample has fewer than 200,000 clones, with less than 90% found just once. This clone was observed once. Its target is not known.

This TCR derives from a woman between 45 and 60 years old with renal cell carcinoma. The sequences come from blood, collected from a patient whose treatment included radiotherapy and nephrectomy. The rearrangement joins TRBV11-2 to TRBJ1-1, with D possibly being TRBD1 (5 bases). The CDR3 loop is CASSLGGTAEAFF. The CDR3 DNA sequence: TGTGCCAGCAGCTTAGGTGGGACGGCTGAAGCTTTCTTT.